These 13 T cell receptor beta chains were all obtained from the same sample, sequenced in a study of T cell responses to AZD1222 COVID-19 vaccine. Only in-frame clones appear in the TCRdb table, and some are missing; sequencing was by immunoSEQ multiplex PCR. The sample includes about 120,000 clones, about 88% of them seen just once. The sample consisted of peripheral blood, taken on day 0 of AZD1222 vaccination. These receptor sequences come from an adult in good health.

The CDR3 DNA is TGTGCCAGAAGCTTGGCGGCAGTATCCAAGAACTATGGCTACACCTTC. It is translated as CARSLAAVSKNYGYTF. The V and J genes are TRBV5-3 and TRBJ1-2; D is unclear. TRBV5-3 is noted as an ORF with a role that remains uncertain. The V end was cut by 0 bases, the J end by 2 bases, with 14 bases between. The CDR3 has 16 residues.

The chain joins TRBV18 to TRBJ2-7; D gene unclear. CDR1 KGHSH and CDR2 LQKENI come from the germline V gene. Trimming removed 3 bases from V and 1 base from J, with 7 bases in between. The CDR3 is 13 amino acids. The CDR3: CASSPGTSYEQYF. The CDR3 region has the DNA TGTGCCAGCTCACCGGGCACGTCCTACGAGCAGTACTTC.

The gene calls are TRBV9 and TRBJ2-5; 8 nucleotides agree with TRBD2. This CDR3 region has 16 residues. The J segment lost 4 bases and the V segment lost 3 bases, leaving 11 bases of the junction unmatched. Germline lookup yields CDR1 SGDLS and CDR2 YYNGEE. This CDR3 reads CASSAYGGGSAETQYF. The CDR3 bases are TGTGCCAGCAGCGCTTACGGCGGGGGGTCCGCAGAGACCCAGTACTTC.

The rearrangement links TRBV7-2 to TRBJ1-6; D is possibly TRBD1 (5 bases). This CDR3 has 14 amino acids. The germline V and J ends were trimmed by 6 bases and 14 bases, with 20 bases remaining between them. Germline V gene sequence: CDR1 SGHTA, CDR2 FQGNSA. The CDR3 DNA reads as TGTGCCAGCAGACCCTCCGGGACGGCGGGAGCCCTCCACTTT. It encodes CASRPSGTAGALHF.

This clone is a singleton in its sample. This sequence joins TRBV29-1 and TRBJ2-7; 8 bases are a match to TRBD2. The ends lost 4 bases at V and 2 bases at J; junction bases unmatched: 4. The CDR3 totals 13 residues. Germline V lookup: CDR1 SQVTM, CDR2 ANQGSEA. The CDR3 region has the DNA TGCAGCGTTGTGGAGCGGGAGCCCTACGAGCAGTACTTC. Translated: CSVVEREPYEQYF.

J is TRBJ1-1 and V is TRBV28; unclear D gene. The CDR3 has 14 amino acids. Trimming removed 2 bases from V and 1 base from J, with 8 bases in between. Germline CDR1 and CDR2: MDHEN and SYDVKM. The CDR3 reads CASSLLAENTEAFF. DNA for the CDR3: TGTGCCAGCAGTTTACTGGCAGAGAACACTGAAGCTTTCTTT.

The V gene is TRBV27, the J gene TRBJ2-1, with 8 bases matching TRBD2. Germline V gives CDR1 MNHEY, CDR2 SMNVEV (reference sequence). This CDR3 has 16 residues. The J segment lost 2 bases and the V segment lost 6 bases, leaving 9 bases of the junction unmatched. The CDR3 protein is CASRAGEVGPYNEQFF. In DNA form, the CDR3 reads TGTGCCAGCAGAGCGGGAGAAGTAGGGCCCTACAATGAGCAGTTCTTC.

The chain couples TRBV24-1 to TRBJ2-5; 7 bases are a match to TRBD2. The junction had 2 bases not matched to a gene; V was cut back by 0 bases and J by 5 bases. The length of the CDR3 is 14 residues. Germline V CDR1 and CDR2: KGHDR, SFDVKD. CDR3 sequence: CATSDLWEGETQYF. Written as DNA, the CDR3 is TGTGCCACCAGTGATTTGTGGGAGGGGGAGACCCAGTACTTC.

The chain employs TRBV5-1 and TRBJ2-7; TRBD2 agrees at 9 bases. V lost 7 bases to trimming and J lost 2 bases; unmatched junction nucleotides: 13. The CDR3 is made up of 16 amino acids. Germline V gene data show CDR1 as SGHRS and CDR2 as YFSETQ. The CDR3 DNA follows: TGCGCCAGCTCCAACCCCTCTAGCGGGGTGACCTACGAGCAGTACTTC. Amino acid sequence: CASSNPSSGVTYEQYF.

The chain links TRBV19 to TRBJ2-1; 7 nucleotides align to TRBD2. Germline V gives CDR1 LNHDA, CDR2 SQIVND (reference sequence). Trimming took 0 bases from V and 4 from J; bases not matched to a gene: 15. This CDR3 contains 19 residues. CDR3 region: CASSIEGVGGAPLYNEQFF. The CDR3 region has the DNA TGTGCCAGTAGTATAGAGGGGGTGGGAGGGGCCCCTTTATACAATGAGCAGTTCTTC.

This clone came up once. The chain is built from TRBV2 and TRBJ2-6; 8 nucleotides agree with TRBD2. This CDR3 is 13 amino acids long. V dropped 9 bases and J dropped 4; count of bases not matched to a gene: 2. The germline V gene has CDR1 SNHLY and CDR2 FYNNEI. CDR3 DNA: TGTGCCAGAGCGGGGGACGGGGCCAACGTCCTGACTTTC. Amino acid sequence: CARAGDGANVLTF.

The chain is built from TRBV18 and TRBJ2-1, with 8 bases aligning to TRBD2. The length of the CDR3 is 16 residues. Germline V gene lookup returns CDR1 KGHSH and CDR2 LQKENI. Trimming took 4 bases from V and 7 from J; bases not matched to a gene: 12. For the CDR3, the DNA is TGTGCCAGCTCACTCTCTGCCCCGGGGGGGCGGAATGAGCAGTTCTTC. It codes for CASSLSAPGGRNEQFF.

This clone came up once. The chain combines TRBV30 with TRBJ1-5; 8 positions match TRBD1. The length of the CDR3 is 14 residues. Per germline, CDR1 GTSNPN and CDR2 SVGIG (reference sequence). CDR3 nucleotides: TGTGCTTCGACGCGGGGACAGGACAATCAGCCCCAGCATTTT. As protein: CASTRGQDNQPQHF.